The T cell receptor beta chain described here comes from a study of identical twins. Broader study findings: Among out-of-frame alpha sequences shared by twins, low generation probability occurred in excess. Cord blood beta clonotypes that were abundant carried fewer insertions, and memory repertoires showed no such trend.

Germline V lookup: CDR1 ENHRY, CDR2 SYGVKD. CDR3 length equals 13 residues. The authors used template switching to add a universal primer site and gave cDNA unique molecular identifiers. TCRdb reprocessed the 5' RACE reads with MiXCR, giving one entry per CDR3 protein. The repertoire holds 1.5 million to 2 million distinct CDR3 sequences, with about 32% as singletons. Donors were all healthy Caucasians. This clonotype has only a few counts. Its target is not known. The germline gene is not matched at one end of the junction; a read error may be the cause. The clonotype originates from a newborn girl in good health. The genes are TRBV10-3 and TRBJ2-7, with a possible D match to TRBD1 (6 bases). Sequenced material: cord blood. CDR3 in DNA: TGTGCCATCAGTGAGCCCAGGGGCTACAAGCAGTACTTC. Residues: CAISEPRGYKQYF.